Given below is one T cell receptor (beta chain) in context. Its antigen is currently unknown. The data were produced by immunoSEQ multiplex PCR, yet TCRdb's version contains in-frame clones alone and is incomplete. This table holds 25,000 or so clones, approximately 78% found once. This specimen belongs to a study of T cells in localized non-small cell lung cancer. Looked up from germline, CDR1 is SNHLY and CDR2 is FYNNEI. This CDR3 contains 14 residues. After removal of 3 bases from V and 7 bases from J, the junction contained 5 bases not matched to a gene. Study-level findings and limits: One tumor region alone was sequenced, and heterogeneity therefore remains possible. Uninvolved adjacent lung had more T cell clonality than any other tissue, topping tumor. When the top 100 tumor clones were examined, a median approximately 60 of them also appeared in the adjacent lung, which was paired and uninvolved. Elevated circulating T cell density in blood was associated with longer overall survival.

This chain links TRBV2 with TRBJ1-2; 10 bases fit TRBD1. The specimen comprised peripheral blood, sampled before any cancer treatment. The sequence derives from a woman aged 35 to 69 with stage I lung adenocarcinoma. The CDR3: CASSEDRGNGGYTF. The CDR3 region has the DNA TGTGCCAGCAGTGAGGACAGGGGGAATGGTGGCTACACCTTC. Full variable domain (missing parts from reference TRBV2 and TRBJ1-2): EPEVTQTPSHQVTQMGQEVILRCVPISNHLYFYWYRQILGQKVEFLVSFYNNEISEKSEIFDDQFSVERPDGSNFTLKIRSTKLEDSAMYFCASSEDRGNGGYTFGSGTRLTVV.